The clone carrying this TCR beta chain turned up a few times. Its specificity is not known. cDNA libraries for TCR beta contained unique molecular identifiers. MiXCR, run by TCRdb on the PCR reads, gives a single entry per CDR3 protein. Of 400,000 to 500,000 distinct CDR3 sequences listed, 35% to 45% are singletons. The V gene end was trimmed by 6 bases and the J gene end by 6 bases; junction bases not matched to a gene: 14. The CDR3 runs 16 residues. This sample is drawn from a study of post-analysis software for immune sequencing data. Study-wide points: TRBV5-6, TRBV5-1 and TRBV20-1 were among roughly 5 TRBV segments more frequent in patients than controls. Controls' normalized Chao1 diversity significantly exceeded that of multiple sclerosis patients.

The specimen sequenced was blood. The sequence came from a girl aged 2 to 10 with multiple sclerosis. The chain links TRBV12-3 or TRBV12-4 to TRBJ2-7; 10 nucleotides match TRBD2. The CDR3 here is CASSLALGLALSEQYF. The DNA of the CDR3 is TGTGCCAGCAGCCTGGCCCTGGGACTAGCGCTTTCCGAGCAGTACTTC.